Listed here are 21 T cell receptor beta chains from one sample, sequenced in a study of blood T cell repertoires in COVID-19 (dated by TCRdb to about 2020). The method was the immunoSEQ multiplex PCR assay. In TCRdb, the immuneACCESS table is reduced to in-frame sequences with V and J assigned. These tables do not hold every clone; where another copy was compared, an unresolved V gene accounts for under half, and the others remain unexplained. Present in this sample are roughly 300,000 clones, about 85% of which were seen just once. The ten largest account for 5.5% to 7% of the sample. The material sequenced was PBMCs or T cells enriched from blood (not recorded which). All receptors derive from a woman in her 30s who had recovered from COVID-19.

CDR3: CASSFGTSGGVSYEQYF. The CDR3 DNA reads TGTGCCAGCAGCTTCGGGACTAGCGGGGGGGTTTCCTACGAGCAGTACTTC. The chain links TRBV7-2 to TRBJ2-7; 16 nucleotides line up with TRBD2. Unmatched junction bases numbered 3, after V lost 3 bases and J lost 1 base. Germline-derived CDR1 and CDR2 are SGHTA and FQGNSA. CDR3 length equals 17 residues.

The DNA of the CDR3 is TGTGCCAGTACCGGACAGGGTTGGGACAGGGGGCTGAAAAGTACGGGCTACACCTTC. Amino acids: CASTGQGWDRGLKSTGYTF. The chain employs TRBV19 and TRBJ1-2; TRBD1 matches 12 bases. Germline CDR1 reads LNHDA; CDR2 reads SQIVND (reference sequence). The CDR3 totals 19 residues. After removal of 7 bases from V and 8 bases from J, the junction contained 23 bases not matched to a gene. Complete variable domain (other parts from reference TRBV19 and TRBJ1-2): DGGITQSPKYLFRKEGQNVTLSCEQNLNHDAMYWYRQDPGQGLRLIYYSQIVNDFQKGDIAEGYSVSREKKESFPLTVTSAQKNPTAFYLCASTGQGWDRGLKSTGYTFGSGTRLTVV.

This clone occurred once. The chain recombines TRBV7-9 with TRBJ2-7, with a tentative D call TRBD1 (6 bases). The V end lost 4 bases, the J end lost 2 bases, and 12 bases lay between the germline ends. This CDR3 region has 14 residues. The V gene's germline CDR1 is SEHNR and CDR2 FQNEAQ (reference sequence). CDR3 sequence reads: CASSWSGTTYEQYF. The DNA for the CDR3 is TGTGCCAGCAGCTGGTCCGGGACAACCTACGAGCAGTACTTC.

The chain links TRBV6-5 to TRBJ1-1, with TRBD1 as a possible D gene (5 bases). Trimming took 8 bases from V and 4 from J, leaving 14 bases between them. Per the germline V gene, CDR1 is MNHEY and CDR2 is SVGAGI. This CDR3 comprises 13 residues. The CDR3 DNA follows: TGTGCCAGCCGGGTGGCCGGGGGCACTGAAGCTTTCTTT. Its protein product is CASRVAGGTEAFF.

The chain uses TRBV7-8 and TRBJ2-2; 11 bases line up with TRBD2. The CDR3 spans 18 residues. Looked up from germline, CDR1 is SGHVS and CDR2 is FQNEAQ. The trim removed 0 bases at V and 6 bases at J, leaving 9 bases unmatched. The DNA for the CDR3 is TGTGCCAGCAGCTTAGCTCGTCTAGCGGGGGGAGGATCCGGGGAGCTGTTTTTT. Translation gives CASSLARLAGGGSGELFF.

This clone appeared a single time. The V and J genes are TRBV7-8 and TRBJ2-7, with 8 bases that match TRBD1. CDR1 is SGHVS and CDR2 is FQNEAQ in the germline V gene. The CDR3 extends over 16 amino acids. J lost 3 bases, V lost 6 bases, and 13 bases had no gene match. The CDR3 sequence: CASRLTGQGQLYEQYF. CDR3 sequence (DNA): TGTGCCAGCAGGTTAACTGGACAGGGCCAGCTCTACGAGCAGTACTTC. Full variable domain (outside the CDR3, taken from reference TRBV7-8 and TRBJ2-7): GAGVSQSPRYKVAKRGQDVALRCDPISGHVSLFWYQQALGQGPEFLTYFQNEAQLDKSGLPSDRFFAERPEGSVSTLKIQRTQQEDSAVYLCASRLTGQGQLYEQYFGPGTRLTVT.

This sequence joins TRBV12-5 and TRBJ2-5; the match to TRBD2 covers 8 bases. V dropped 1 base and J dropped 4; count of bases not matched to a gene: 5. CDR3 length equals 15 residues. Germline V lookup: CDR1 LGHNT, CDR2 FRNRAP. The CDR3 protein is CASGLGLARGETQYF. The DNA for the CDR3 is TGTGCTAGTGGTTTGGGACTAGCGAGAGGAGAGACCCAGTACTTC.

The CDR3 loop is CASSTRTSGVSTDTQYF. The CDR3 region has the DNA TGTGCCAGTAGTACCCGGACTAGCGGGGTTAGCACAGATACGCAGTATTTT. This chain joins TRBV19 and TRBJ2-3; 12 bases match TRBD2. V was pared by 4 bases and J by 0 bases, with 5 bases of the junction left unmatched. This CDR3 spans 17 amino acids. The germline V gene encodes CDR1 LNHDA and CDR2 SQIVND (reference sequence). The full variable domain, its missing parts supplied by reference TRBV19 and TRBJ2-3, is DGGITQSPKYLFRKEGQNVTLSCEQNLNHDAMYWYRQDPGQGLRLIYYSQIVNDFQKGDIAEGYSVSREKKESFPLTVTSAQKNPTAFYLCASSTRTSGVSTDTQYFGPGTRLTVL.

The chain links TRBV27 to TRBJ1-1; TRBD1 matches 9 bases. Trimming took 6 bases from V and 4 from J; bases not matched to a gene: 3. The CDR3 extends over 13 amino acids. Germline V gene data show CDR1 as MNHEY and CDR2 as SMNVEV (reference sequence). The CDR3 here is CASSDRGITEAFF. DNA for the CDR3: TGTGCCAGCAGCGACAGGGGGATCACTGAAGCTTTCTTT.

J is TRBJ2-7 and V is TRBV7-2; 9 bases agree with TRBD2. The CDR3 runs 15 residues. Losses at the gene ends were 5 bases for V and 3 bases for J; bases not matched to a gene: 8. Germline loops: CDR1 SGHTA, CDR2 FQGNSA. In DNA, the CDR3 is TGTGCCAGCAGCCTCATAGCGGGGGTAAACTACGAGCAGTACTTC. Translating gives CASSLIAGVNYEQYF.

The chain combines TRBV3-1 (or the pseudogene TRBV3-2) with TRBJ1-5; D call uncertain. V lost 0 bases, J lost 9 bases, and 15 bases lay in between. From germline, CDR1 is LGHDT and CDR2 YNNKEL (reference sequence). This CDR3 has 15 amino acids. The CDR3 sequence: CASSQDRSGSRPQHF. The DNA of the CDR3 is TGTGCCAGCAGCCAAGATCGGAGCGGGTCAAGGCCCCAGCATTTT.

The V gene is TRBV5-4, the J gene TRBJ2-3, with TRBD2 matching 9 bases. This CDR3 comprises 16 residues. V lost 4 bases and J lost 4; bases outside the gene matches: 10. Germline V CDR1 and CDR2: SGHNT, YYREEE (reference sequence). CDR3 amino acids: CASSLPPSGVSDTQYF. The CDR3 DNA reads as TGTGCCAGCAGCCTGCCCCCTAGCGGGGTATCAGATACGCAGTATTTT.

The chain recombines TRBV3-1 (or the pseudogene TRBV3-2) with TRBJ1-2; tentatively, D is TRBD1 (5 bases). This CDR3 is built from 17 residues. From germline, CDR1 is LGHDT and CDR2 YNNKEL (reference sequence). V was trimmed by 4 bases and J by 5 bases, leaving 23 bases between them. CDR3 DNA: TGTGCCAGCAGCCTAAGAGTTGGGACGGGAGTCGGTTATGGCTACACCTTC. It translates to CASSLRVGTGVGYGYTF.

The chain carries TRBV5-4 and TRBJ1-2, with 7 bases lining up with TRBD1. The CDR3 covers 16 residues. The V gene end was trimmed by 4 bases and the J gene end by 4 bases; junction bases not matched to a gene: 13. Looked up from germline, CDR1 is SGHNT and CDR2 is YYREEE (reference sequence). The CDR3 is CASSPGGEGAIYGYTF. In DNA form, the CDR3 reads TGTGCCAGCAGCCCAGGCGGTGAGGGGGCAATCTATGGCTACACCTTC.

The chain couples TRBV2 to TRBJ2-1; 9 nucleotides line up with TRBD2. CDR1 is SNHLY and CDR2 is FYNNEI in the germline V gene. The CDR3 is made up of 18 amino acids. J was trimmed by 0 bases and V by 8 bases; bases with no gene match: 14. CDR3 in amino acids: CASVSGAGGLSSYNEQFF. The CDR3 coding sequence is TGTGCCAGCGTTAGTGGAGCGGGGGGTCTTAGCTCCTACAATGAGCAGTTCTTC.

This sequence joins TRBV14 and TRBJ1-2, with D uncertain. Germline V gene data show CDR1 as SGHDN and CDR2 as FVKESK. The CDR3 is 17 residues long. Trimming shortened V by 2 bases and J by 1 base, and 17 bases separated the two germline ends. CDR3 bases: TGTGCCAGCAGCCAAACCGTGGGCAATCCTAATAACTATGGCTACACCTTC. Amino acids: CASSQTVGNPNNYGYTF.

The chain is built from TRBV30 and TRBJ2-7; TRBD2 agrees at 7 bases. J gave up 0 bases and V 2 bases, and 4 bases lay outside the gene matches. CDR1 is GTSNPN, CDR2 SVGIG, per germline (reference sequence). The CDR3 has 14 residues. The chain's CDR3 is CAWSLGGFSYEQYF. The CDR3 nucleotides read TGTGCCTGGAGTCTGGGGGGGTTCTCCTACGAGCAGTACTTC.

This clone was counted between two and nine times. This chain connects TRBV19 to TRBJ1-6; D perhaps matches TRBD1 (5 bases). Germline CDR1 and CDR2: LNHDA and SQIVND (reference sequence). Between the trimmed V and J ends, which lost 3 bases and 8 bases, there was a span of 14 bases. The CDR3 extends over 15 amino acids. Written as DNA, the CDR3 is TGTGCCAGTAGTATTTATCGGGGGGAGGATTCACCCCTCCACTTT. This codes for CASSIYRGEDSPLHF.

Only a few counts were recorded for this clone. The genes are TRBV4-3 and TRBJ1-2; D not certain. The CDR3 is made up of 13 amino acids. V was pared by 0 bases and J by 3 bases, with 5 bases between. Per germline, CDR1 LGHNA and CDR2 YSLEER. Here the CDR3 DNA reads TGCGCCAGCAGCCAAGATACGGACTATGGCTACACCTTC. This gives the protein CASSQDTDYGYTF.

The V call is TRBV29-1, the J call TRBJ1-1; D is unclear. The CDR3 extends over 12 amino acids. Trimming cost V 3 bases and J 3 bases, with 8 bases left between them. Looked up from germline, CDR1 is SQVTM and CDR2 is ANQGSEA. CDR3 sequence: CSVEAGHTEAFF. The CDR3 DNA sequence: TGCAGCGTTGAGGCAGGCCACACTGAAGCTTTCTTT.

The chain uses TRBV10-2 and TRBJ2-5, with TRBD2 matching 13 bases. The V gene end was trimmed by 6 bases and the J gene end by 1 base; junction bases not matched to a gene: 5. Germline CDR1 is WSHSY and CDR2 is SAAADI. This CDR3 has 16 residues. The CDR3 loop is CASRTSGGVRQETQYF. The CDR3 DNA reads as TGCGCCAGCAGAACTAGCGGGGGGGTCCGCCAAGAGACCCAGTACTTC.